This T cell receptor (beta chain) appears in the sequencing data of a study of cytomegalovirus exposure and HLA in healthy donors. The PCR had 60 Vbeta and 13 Jbeta primers. Repertoires were generated with immunoSEQ multiplex PCR, while TCRdb's copy carries only in-frame clones and drops some. The sample lists some 200,000 clones; about 90% were seen once. The CDR3 is 17 amino acids. V lost 1 base, J lost 2 bases, and 17 bases lay in between. Looked up from germline, CDR1 is LNHNV and CDR2 is YYDKDF (reference sequence). This chain connects TRBV15 to TRBJ2-5, with D perhaps TRBD2 (5 bases). The receptor was derived from a girl less than two years old in good health and CMV-seronegative. Material: PBMCs. The CDR3 reads CATSRAGVAYRQETQYF. The CDR3 nucleotides read TGTGCCACCAGCAGAGCTGGGGTAGCGTATCGGCAAGAGACCCAGTACTTC.